Below, 25 T cell receptor beta chains from the same sample are listed, as sequenced in a study of CD8+CD57+ T cells in acquired aplastic anemia. Genomic DNA constituted the template upon which TCR beta VDJ and CDR3 profiling was performed. TCRdb called the reads again in MiXCR, with one record for every CDR3 protein. Among 200,000 to 250,000 distinct CDR3 sequences, 60% to 65% were seen once, and the ten largest hold less than 30%. Sequenced material: sorted CD4+, CD8+, or CD8+CD57+ T cells (not recorded which) from PBMCs. The receptor set was obtained from a human donor in good health.

The genes are TRBV19 and TRBJ2-1; D gene unclear. CDR3 length: 11 residues. Trimming cost V 7 bases and J 10 bases, with 11 bases left between them. Per the germline V gene, CDR1 is LNHDA and CDR2 is SQIVND (reference sequence). The chain's CDR3 is CASNTGPEQFF. CDR3 nucleotides: TGTGCCAGTAATACCGGACCAGAGCAGTTCTTC.

This clonotype has only a few counts. V and J are TRBV29-1 and TRBJ1-2, with D possibly being TRBD1 (5 bases). Trimming removed 0 bases at V and 4 bases at J, with 18 bases between. Germline CDR1 and CDR2: SQVTM and ANQGSEA. There are 16 residues in the CDR3. In nucleotides, the CDR3 is TGCAGCGTTGAAGATCTAGGGGCAGGAAGGTCCTATGGCTACACCTTC. Translating gives CSVEDLGAGRSYGYTF.

This clonotype was seen a single time. This chain uses TRBV7-2 with TRBJ2-7; D is unclear. The germline gives CDR1 SGHTA, CDR2 FQGNSA. This CDR3 contains 14 residues. Trimming removed 5 bases from V and 4 bases from J, with 15 bases in between. CDR3 sequence (DNA): TGTGCCAGCAGCCAAGATAGGCTAACTTACGAGCAGTACTTC. Translated: CASSQDRLTYEQYF.

This clonotype was counted ten times or more. The chain combines TRBV19 with TRBJ1-1; 8 nucleotides align to TRBD1. Germline CDR1 is LNHDA and CDR2 is SQIVND (reference sequence). J was trimmed by 2 bases and V by 5 bases; bases with no gene match: 4. CDR3 length: 14 residues. The CDR3 reads CASSYGQGNTEAFF. DNA for the CDR3: TGTGCCAGTAGTTATGGACAGGGTAACACTGAAGCTTTCTTT.

V and J are TRBV25-1 and TRBJ2-1, with 9 bases aligning to TRBD2. Per the germline V gene, CDR1 is MGHDK and CDR2 is SYGVNS. With V trimmed by 3 bases and J by 10 bases, 10 bases remained unmatched. The CDR3 runs to 15 residues. CDR3: CASSEAGGRIREQFF. The CDR3 DNA reads TGTGCCAGCAGTGAGGCGGGGGGGAGGATTCGGGAGCAGTTCTTC. Full variable domain (rest looked up from reference TRBV25-1 and TRBJ2-1): EADIYQTPRYLVIGTGKKITLECSQTMGHDKMYWYQQDPGMELHLIHYSYGVNSTEKGDLSSESTVSRIRTEHFPLTLESARPSHTSQYLCASSEAGGRIREQFFGPGTRLTVL.

This clonotype was picked up a small number of times. The gene calls are TRBV7-2 and TRBJ1-1; D unclear. The germline V and J ends were trimmed by 5 bases and 4 bases, with 17 bases remaining between them. CDR3 size: 15 residues. CDR1 and CDR2 (germline): SGHTA, FQGNSA. The CDR3 reads CASSLGYQRTTEAFF. The CDR3 DNA follows: TGTGCCAGCAGCCTAGGGTATCAGCGCACCACTGAAGCTTTCTTT.

The chain combines TRBV7-3 with TRBJ2-1, with 9 bases matching TRBD2. Trimming removed 5 bases from V and 5 bases from J; junction bases left unmatched: 4. The germline gives CDR1 SGHTA, CDR2 FQGTGA. This CDR3 is 14 amino acids long. The CDR3 coding sequence is TGTGCCAGCAGCCTCGGACTAGCGAACAATGAGCAGTTCTTC. Encoded protein: CASSLGLANNEQFF.

The chain carries TRBV7-9 and TRBJ2-7; D not resolved. CDR1 is SEHNR and CDR2 is FQNEAQ in the germline V gene (reference sequence). Trimming shortened V by 5 bases and J by 6 bases, and 17 bases separated the two germline ends. The CDR3 length is 14 residues. The CDR3 loop is CASSPPKTVSEQYF. In DNA, the CDR3 is TGTGCCAGCAGCCCCCCAAAAACGGTCAGCGAGCAGTACTTC.

This clonotype appeared a single time. This sequence joins TRBV5-8 and TRBJ2-5, with 8 nucleotides matching TRBD1. CDR1 and CDR2 from the germline V gene are SGHTS and YDEGEE. The CDR3 consists of 14 residues. Trimming cost V 4 bases and J 4 bases; bases outside gene matches: 6. CDR3 bases: TGTGCCAGCAGCATAGGACAGGGCCTAGAGACCCAGTACTTC. Its protein product is CASSIGQGLETQYF.

This clonotype was seen a few times. This chain uses TRBV6-1 with TRBJ1-4, with D uncertain. Germline values: CDR1 MNHNS, CDR2 SASEGT. CDR3 size: 15 residues. V was pared by 2 bases and J by 7 bases, with 14 bases between. The CDR3 here is CASSEWEAMSEKLFF. The CDR3 region has the DNA TGTGCCAGCAGTGAATGGGAGGCAATGAGTGAAAAACTGTTTTTT.

The chain carries TRBV20-1 and TRBJ2-7, with D hard to call. Germline CDR1 and CDR2: DFQATT and SNEGSKA (reference sequence). The ends were cut back, 0 bases at V and 3 bases at J, with 9 bases in the middle. CDR3 length: 13 amino acids. The CDR3 DNA reads as TGCAGTGCTAGAGATCAAGGGTTCTACGAGCAGTACTTC. Translation: CSARDQGFYEQYF.

In DNA form, the CDR3 reads TGCAGCGTTGACGATGGCTACACCTTC. Amino acids: CSVDDGYTF. The chain combines TRBV29-1 with TRBJ1-2; D is ambiguous. CDR1 is SQVTM, CDR2 ANQGSEA, per germline. The CDR3 loop spans 9 amino acids. V lost 3 bases to trimming and J lost 6 bases, with 2 bases between them.

The J gene is TRBJ1-6, the V gene TRBV7-2, with 7 bases aligning to TRBD1. Germline V gene lookup returns CDR1 SGHTA and CDR2 FQGNSA. The V segment lost 6 bases and the J segment 5 bases; nucleotides outside the gene matches: 7. CDR3 size: 15 residues. CDR3: CASRRTGSNNSPLHF. The CDR3 DNA reads TGTGCCAGCAGGAGGACAGGATCGAATAATTCACCCCTCCACTTT.

The chain is built from TRBV7-8 and TRBJ2-5; D remains unclear. CDR1 is SGHVS and CDR2 is FQNEAQ in the germline V gene. Trimming stripped 1 base from V and 3 bases from J, with 12 bases between. This CDR3 has 15 residues. CDR3: CASSLVGQRKETQYF. The CDR3, as DNA: TGTGCCAGCAGCTTAGTAGGGCAGAGGAAAGAGACCCAGTACTTC. The full variable domain, completed using reference TRBV7-8 and TRBJ2-5, is GAGVSQSPRYKVAKRGQDVALRCDPISGHVSLFWYQQALGQGPEFLTYFQNEAQLDKSGLPSDRFFAERPEGSVSTLKIQRTQQEDSAVYLCASSLVGQRKETQYFGPGTRLLVL.

The rearrangement uses TRBV5-8 and TRBJ1-5; D is ambiguous. This CDR3 comprises 13 residues. Looked up from germline, CDR1 is SGHTS and CDR2 is YDEGEE. V was shortened by 4 bases and J by 6 bases, with 11 bases between the two germline ends. The CDR3 protein is CASSAGGPQPQHF. CDR3 DNA: TGTGCCAGCAGCGCGGGTGGGCCTCAGCCCCAGCATTTT. Combining the CDR3 with reference TRBV5-8 and TRBJ1-5 gives the whole variable domain EAGVTQSPTHLIKTRGQQATLRCSPISGHTSVYWYQQALGLGLQFLLWYDEGEERNRGNFPPRFSGRQFPNYSSELNVNALELEDSALYLCASSAGGPQPQHFGDGTRLSIL.

The chain has TRBV5-1 and TRBJ2-7; D not resolved. CDR3 length equals 14 residues. With 0 bases removed from V and 3 bases from J, the gap between germline ends came to 10 bases. Germline V gene sequence: CDR1 SGHRS, CDR2 YFSETQ. This chain's CDR3 is CASSLAASNYEQYF. The DNA for the CDR3 is TGCGCCAGCAGCTTGGCGGCCTCTAACTACGAGCAGTACTTC.

This chain joins TRBV10-3 and TRBJ1-3, with D possibly TRBD1 on 5 matching bases. Trimming stripped 10 bases from V and 2 bases from J, with 12 bases between. The CDR3 is 13 residues long. Germline CDR1 ENHRY, CDR2 SYGVKD. The CDR3: CATLEGPGNTIYF. The DNA of the CDR3 is TGTGCCACCCTGGAGGGACCTGGAAACACCATATATTTT.

The CDR3 sequence: CASSEYGGWGTDTQYF. CDR3 DNA sequence: TGCGCCAGCAGTGAGTACGGCGGGTGGGGCACAGATACGCAGTATTTT. This sequence joins TRBV10-2 and TRBJ2-3, with D maybe TRBD2 (5 bases). V lost 1 base to trimming and J lost 1 base, with 12 bases between them. The germline V gene encodes CDR1 WSHSY and CDR2 SAAADI. CDR3 size: 16 residues.

This rearrangement joins TRBV20-1 to TRBJ1-2, with D maybe TRBD1 (6 bases). CDR1 and CDR2 (germline): DFQATT, SNEGSKA (reference sequence). This CDR3 comprises 10 residues. Deletions cut 7 bases from V and 8 bases from J, with 11 bases between. CDR3 sequence: CSGRGTGYTF. For the CDR3, the DNA is TGCAGTGGGAGAGGGACAGGCTACACCTTC.

The chain combines TRBV2 with TRBJ2-6; D ambiguous. CDR1 SNHLY and CDR2 FYNNEI come from the germline V gene. The CDR3 sequence is 13 residues long. V shed 4 bases and J shed 0 bases, with 1 base lying between them. The DNA for the CDR3 is TGTGCCAGCAGTGGCTCTGGGGCCAACGTCCTGACTTTC. Its translation is CASSGSGANVLTF.

J is TRBJ2-5 and V is TRBV2; 11 nucleotides match TRBD2. CDR3 size: 16 residues. The junction had 7 bases not matched to a gene; V was cut back by 5 bases and J by 2 bases. CDR1 is SNHLY and CDR2 is FYNNEI in the germline V gene. This chain's CDR3 is CASSPTSGSPQETQYF. DNA of the CDR3: TGTGCCAGCAGTCCCACTAGCGGGAGTCCTCAAGAGACCCAGTACTTC. The variable domain in full, with the rest retrieved from reference TRBV2 and TRBJ2-5, is EPEVTQTPSHQVTQMGQEVILRCVPISNHLYFYWYRQILGQKVEFLVSFYNNEISEKSEIFDDQFSVERPDGSNFTLKIRSTKLEDSAMYFCASSPTSGSPQETQYFGPGTRLLVL.

The chain is built from TRBV12-3 or TRBV12-4 and TRBJ2-7, with 7 nucleotides matching TRBD1. V lost 5 bases to trimming and J lost 3 bases; unmatched junction nucleotides: 10. The CDR3 runs to 15 residues. DNA for the CDR3: TGTGCCAGCAGTCTCCACCCCGGGACAGTCTACGAGCAGTACTTC. Encoded protein: CASSLHPGTVYEQYF.

J is TRBJ2-5 and V is TRBV7-2, with TRBD2 matching 14 bases. The germline gives CDR1 SGHTA, CDR2 FQGNSA. V lost 5 bases to trimming and J lost 10 bases; unmatched junction nucleotides: 6. This CDR3 comprises 14 residues. The CDR3, as DNA: TGTGCCAGCAGCCTCGGACTAGCGGGGGGTGACCAGTACTTC. It codes for CASSLGLAGGDQYF.

The sample holds a few counts of this clonotype. The CDR3 is CASSLTKRGASPLHF. CDR3 nucleotide sequence: TGTGCCAGTAGCCTCACGAAAAGGGGGGCCTCACCCCTCCACTTT. The rearrangement links TRBV19 to TRBJ1-6, with D possibly matching TRBD1 (6 bases). Germline V CDR1 and CDR2: LNHDA, SQIVND (reference sequence). The length of the CDR3 is 15 residues. V lost 6 bases to trimming and J lost 10 bases, with 19 bases between them.

As to this clonotype: Sequence at one end of the junction differs from germline and may be a read error. The chain has TRBV2 and TRBJ1-4; D gene uncertain. This CDR3 contains 14 residues. CDR1 is SNHLY and CDR2 is FYNNEI in the germline V gene. The CDR3 nucleotides read TGTGCCAGCAGGGAAGTTGCAACTAATGAAAAACTGTTTTTT. Its translation is CASREVATNEKLFF.